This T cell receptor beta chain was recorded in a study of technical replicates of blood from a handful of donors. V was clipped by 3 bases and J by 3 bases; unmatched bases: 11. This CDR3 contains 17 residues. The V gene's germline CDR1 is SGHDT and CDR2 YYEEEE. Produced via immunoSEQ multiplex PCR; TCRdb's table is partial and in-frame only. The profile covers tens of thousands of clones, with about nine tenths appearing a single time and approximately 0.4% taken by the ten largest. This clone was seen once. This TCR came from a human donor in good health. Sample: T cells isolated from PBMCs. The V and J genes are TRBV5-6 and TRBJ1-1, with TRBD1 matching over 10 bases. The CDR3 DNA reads TGTGCCAGCAGCTCGTTCGGGACAGGGGTTTTGGACACTGAAGCTTTCTTT. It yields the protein CASSSFGTGVLDTEAFF. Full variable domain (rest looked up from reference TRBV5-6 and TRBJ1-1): DAGVTQSPTHLIKTRGQQVTLRCSPKSGHDTVSWYQQALGQGPQFIFQYYEEEERQRGNFPDRFSGHQFPNYSSELNVNALLLGDSALYLCASSSFGTGVLDTEAFFGQGTRLTVV.